This T cell receptor beta chain was sequenced for a study of neoadjuvant nivolumab and ipilimumab in lung cancer. Notes on this clone: Its antigen is unknown.

Study results and caveats: Compared with tumor-adjacent uninvolved lung, resected tumors showed greater richness and clonality.

CDR3 size: 14 residues. The V gene's germline CDR1 is SGHNT and CDR2 YENEEA. Trimming left V 1 base short and J 5 bases short, with 11 bases between. Libraries were prepared by immunoSEQ multiplex PCR; TCRdb keeps only in-frame clonotypes and omits some of them. The data show about 2,200 clones, with over 65% seen just once and around 10% held by the top ten. The receptor was derived from an adult with non-small cell lung cancer. The specimen comprised adjacent normal lung tissue, sampled after neoadjuvant nivolumab, alone or with ipilimumab, at or shortly before surgery. The chain has TRBV11-3 and TRBJ2-5; possibly TRBD2 for D (6 bases). The CDR3 sequence: CASSLGGAGETQYF. The CDR3 bases are TGTGCCAGCAGCTTAGGCGGGGCTGGGGAGACCCAGTACTTC.